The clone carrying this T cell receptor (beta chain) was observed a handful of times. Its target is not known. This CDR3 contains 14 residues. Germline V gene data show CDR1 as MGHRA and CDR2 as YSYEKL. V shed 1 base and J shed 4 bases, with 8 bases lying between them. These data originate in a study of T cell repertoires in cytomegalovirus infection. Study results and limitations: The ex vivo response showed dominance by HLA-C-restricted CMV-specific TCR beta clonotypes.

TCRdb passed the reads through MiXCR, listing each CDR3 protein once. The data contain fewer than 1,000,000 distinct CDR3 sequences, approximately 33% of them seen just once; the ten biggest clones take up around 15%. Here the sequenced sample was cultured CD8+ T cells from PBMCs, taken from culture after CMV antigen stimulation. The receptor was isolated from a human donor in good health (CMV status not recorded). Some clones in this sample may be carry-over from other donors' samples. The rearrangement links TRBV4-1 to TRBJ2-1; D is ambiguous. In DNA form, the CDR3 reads TGCGCCAGCAGCCAAGGGACCGAGTACAATGAGCAGTTCTTC. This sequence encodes CASSQGTEYNEQFF.